One and the same sample provided the 18 T cell receptor beta chains below, sequenced in a study of cytomegalovirus exposure and HLA in healthy donors. The PCR contained 60 Vbeta and 13 Jbeta primers. Assay: immunoSEQ multiplex PCR; the TCRdb copy retains only in-frame clones and omits some. The data contain roughly 130,000 clones, approximately 68% of them singletons. What was sequenced was PBMCs. These receptors were taken from a man aged 25-45 years in good health and CMV-seropositive.

Turning to this clone: A read error may produce the germline difference seen at one junction end. The CDR3 loop reads CSSSLSLSGSYNEQFF. The CDR3 DNA reads as TGTTCCAGCAGCTTATCACTTTCGGGCTCCTACAATGAGCAGTTCTTC. This chain joins TRBV7-9 and TRBJ2-1; D call uncertain. Germline V CDR1 and CDR2: SEHNR, FQNEAQ (reference sequence). CDR3 length: 16 amino acids.

This chain connects TRBV18 to TRBJ1-6; possible D gene TRBD1, 6 bases. Trimming took off 3 bases at V and 6 bases at J, with 9 bases between the two ends. The CDR3 is 14 residues long. Germline V gene data show CDR1 as KGHSH and CDR2 as LQKENI. CDR3 bases: TGTGCCAGCTCACCGACAGGCGTTAATTCACCCCTCCACTTT. Translated: CASSPTGVNSPLHF. The full variable domain, in which reference TRBV18 and TRBJ1-6 provide the parts outside the CDR3, is NAGVMQNPRHLVRRRGQEARLRCSPMKGHSHVYWYRQLPEEGLKFMVYLQKENIIDESGMPKERFSAEFPKEGPSILRIQQVVRGDSAAYFCASSPTGVNSPLHFGNGTRLTVT.

The V gene is TRBV4-2, the J gene TRBJ1-2, with D perhaps matching TRBD1 (5 bases). Per germline, CDR1 LGHNA and CDR2 YNFKEQ. There are 15 residues in the CDR3. The ends were cut back, 0 bases at V and 3 bases at J, with 11 bases in the middle. The CDR3 is CASSQDRQSDYGYTF. CDR3 bases: TGTGCCAGCAGCCAAGATCGACAGTCGGACTATGGCTACACCTTC.

This chain links TRBV9 with TRBJ1-4; the D gene is possibly TRBD1 (6 bases). The germline gives CDR1 SGDLS, CDR2 YYNGEE. CDR3 length equals 15 residues. The V end was cut by 1 base, the J end by 6 bases, with 13 bases between. As DNA, the CDR3 is TGTGCCAGCAGCGTATCAACAGGGAGATATGAAAAACTGTTTTTT. Translating it yields CASSVSTGRYEKLFF.

This rearrangement joins TRBV11-3 to TRBJ2-7, with TRBD2 matching 7 bases. Germline V gene sequence: CDR1 SGHNT, CDR2 YENEEA. The CDR3 extends over 14 amino acids. Trimming cost V 2 bases and J 1 base; bases outside gene matches: 2. The CDR3 region has the DNA TGTGCCAGCAGCTTAACTAGCGATTCCTACGAGCAGTACTTC. Translating it yields CASSLTSDSYEQYF. The full variable domain, rest sourced from reference TRBV11-3 and TRBJ2-7, is EAGVVQSPRYKIIEKKQPVAFWCNPISGHNTLYWYLQNLGQGPELLIRYENEEAVDDSQLPKDRFSAERLKGVDSTLKIQPAELGDSAVYLCASSLTSDSYEQYFGPGTRLTVT.

The chain uses TRBV5-4 and TRBJ2-1; TRBD2 matches 12 bases. The V gene's germline CDR1 is SGHNT and CDR2 YYREEE (reference sequence). Losses at the gene ends were 4 bases for V and 7 bases for J; bases not matched to a gene: 9. CDR3 size: 16 residues. The CDR3 coding sequence is TGTGCCAGCAGCCATGCACCAGGGACTAGCGGGAATGAGCAGTTCTTC. Translating it yields CASSHAPGTSGNEQFF.

This clone was observed a single time. The V call is TRBV9, the J call TRBJ2-1; perhaps TRBD2 as D (6 bases). Trimming shortened V by 0 bases and J by 8 bases, and 15 bases separated the two germline ends. The germline gives CDR1 SGDLS, CDR2 YYNGEE. The CDR3 is 15 amino acids. The CDR3 reads CASSVGGPSVHEQFF. The CDR3 DNA sequence: TGTGCCAGCAGCGTAGGCGGGCCTAGCGTCCATGAGCAGTTCTTC.

The CDR3 spells CASSSGRLALSNNEQFF. DNA of the CDR3: TGTGCCAGCAGCTCTGGACGACTAGCACTTAGTAACAATGAGCAGTTCTTC. The chain recombines TRBV7-8 with TRBJ2-1; TRBD2 matches 7 bases. CDR3 length: 17 amino acids. The junction had 14 bases not matched to a gene; V was cut back by 4 bases and J by 5 bases. Germline loops: CDR1 SGHVS, CDR2 FQNEAQ.

The chain uses TRBV6-6 and TRBJ1-2, with D perhaps matching TRBD1 (6 bases). This CDR3 is 15 amino acids long. V shed 7 bases and J shed 4 bases, with 19 bases lying between them. Germline V lookup: CDR1 MNHNY, CDR2 SVGAGI (reference sequence). Written as DNA, the CDR3 is TGTGCCAGCACCCAAACTCAGGGGCTGGTCTATGGCTACACCTTC. Translating gives CASTQTQGLVYGYTF.

This clone appeared a single time. The chain carries TRBV29-1 and TRBJ1-2; weak D call: TRBD1 (5 bases). The V and J ends lost 6 bases and 0 bases respectively, with 26 bases between them. Germline CDR1 is SQVTM and CDR2 is ANQGSEA. The CDR3 covers 18 residues. This CDR3 is CSVKPWGGGDEANYGYTF. CDR3 nucleotide sequence: TGCAGCGTGAAACCATGGGGCGGAGGGGACGAAGCTAACTATGGCTACACCTTC.

The CDR3, as DNA: TGTGCCAGCAGCAAACCAGGGAATTTGAATACGCAGTATTTT. Translated, it gives CASSKPGNLNTQYF. The chain is built from TRBV5-4 and TRBJ2-3, with D maybe TRBD1 (5 bases). This CDR3 region has 14 residues. V shed 4 bases and J shed 7 bases, with 16 bases lying between them. Per germline, CDR1 SGHNT and CDR2 YYREEE (reference sequence).

The V and J genes are TRBV7-3 and TRBJ2-1; D is possibly TRBD1 (5 bases). Germline V gives CDR1 SGHTA, CDR2 FQGTGA. This CDR3 contains 15 residues. Trimming pared 5 bases from V and 0 bases from J, leaving 11 bases between. CDR3 amino acids: CASSPTGDSYNEQFF. CDR3 sequence (DNA): TGTGCCAGCAGCCCTACAGGAGACTCCTACAATGAGCAGTTCTTC.

The chain couples TRBV5-1 to TRBJ1-5; the D gene is possibly TRBD1 (5 bases). This CDR3 contains 15 residues. V lost 0 bases and J lost 1, with 8 bases in between. Per germline, CDR1 SGHRS and CDR2 YFSETQ. CDR3 DNA: TGCGCCAGCAGCTTGGTGGCAGGGAGCAATCAGCCCCAGCATTTT. Its translation is CASSLVAGSNQPQHF. Variable domain in full (rest from reference TRBV5-1 and TRBJ1-5): KAGVTQTPRYLIKTRGQQVTLSCSPISGHRSVSWYQQTPGQGLQFLFEYFSETQRNKGNFPGRFSGRQFSNSRSEMNVSTLELGDSALYLCASSLVAGSNQPQHFGDGTRLSIL.

The gene calls are TRBV5-1 and TRBJ2-7, with a possible D match to TRBD2 (7 bases). The germline CDR1 and CDR2 sequences are SGHRS and YFSETQ. Trimming took 0 bases from V and 0 from J, leaving 16 bases between them. The CDR3 contains 17 residues. CDR3 residues: CASSLDLAEGGSYEQYF. For the CDR3, the DNA is TGCGCCAGCAGCTTGGATCTAGCGGAAGGGGGCTCCTACGAGCAGTACTTC.

J is TRBJ2-2 and V is TRBV19; D unclear. Trimming left V 5 bases short and J 6 bases short, with 10 bases between. Germline CDR1 is LNHDA and CDR2 is SQIVND (reference sequence). The CDR3 consists of 13 residues. CDR3 coding DNA: TGTGCCAGTAGTCCACGCGGTGCCGGGGAGCTGTTTTTT. Encoded protein: CASSPRGAGELFF.

In this sample, this clone turned up a few times. The V and J genes are TRBV12-2 and TRBJ2-1; the table's D call, TRBD2, has no DNA check behind it. TRBV12-2 is shown as a pseudogene. The CDR3 totals 15 residues. CDR3 coding DNA: TGTGCAAGTCGCTCCCCCCATACTCCGGACAATGAGCAGTTCTTC. Its protein product is CASRSPHTPDNEQFF.

CDR3 sequence: CATSSTGSSEKLFF. CDR3 DNA sequence: TGTGCCACCAGCAGTACAGGGTCTAGTGAAAAACTGTTTTTT. The chain joins TRBV15 to TRBJ1-4, with D perhaps matching TRBD1 (6 bases). V dropped 3 bases and J dropped 7 bases, with 12 bases sitting between them. The germline V gene encodes CDR1 LNHNV and CDR2 YYDKDF (reference sequence). This CDR3 is built from 14 residues.

The V gene is TRBV9, the J gene TRBJ1-5; D perhaps matches TRBD1 (5 bases). CDR1 is SGDLS, CDR2 YYNGEE, per germline. V was pared by 7 bases and J by 6 bases, with 14 bases between. CDR3 length equals 13 residues. The CDR3 DNA follows: TGTGCCAGCTCTCTTTGGGGGGGTCAGCCCCAGCATTTT. Translating it yields CASSLWGGQPQHF.